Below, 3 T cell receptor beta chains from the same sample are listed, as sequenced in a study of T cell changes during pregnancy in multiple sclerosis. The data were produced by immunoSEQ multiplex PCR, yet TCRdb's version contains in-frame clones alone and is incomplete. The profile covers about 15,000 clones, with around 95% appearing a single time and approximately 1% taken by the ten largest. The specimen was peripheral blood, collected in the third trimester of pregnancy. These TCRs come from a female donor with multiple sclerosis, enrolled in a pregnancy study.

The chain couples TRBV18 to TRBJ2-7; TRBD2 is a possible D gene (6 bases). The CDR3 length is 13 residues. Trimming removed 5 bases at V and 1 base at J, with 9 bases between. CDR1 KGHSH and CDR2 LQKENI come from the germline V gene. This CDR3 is CASSRSGSYEQYF. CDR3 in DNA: TGTGCCAGCTCAAGAAGCGGGTCCTACGAGCAGTACTTC.

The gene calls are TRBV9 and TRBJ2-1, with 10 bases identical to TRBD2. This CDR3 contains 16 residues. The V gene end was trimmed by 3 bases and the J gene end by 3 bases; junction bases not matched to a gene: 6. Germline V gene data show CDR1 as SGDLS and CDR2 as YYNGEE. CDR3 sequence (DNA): TGTGCCAGCAGCGCGAGCGGGAGGGGGGACTACAATGAGCAGTTCTTC. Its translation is CASSASGRGDYNEQFF. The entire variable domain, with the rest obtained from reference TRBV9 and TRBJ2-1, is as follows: DSGVTQTPKHLITATGQRVTLRCSPRSGDLSVYWYQQSLDQGLQFLIQYYNGEERAKGNILERFSAQQFPDLHSELNLSSLELGDSALYFCASSASGRGDYNEQFFGPGTRLTVL.

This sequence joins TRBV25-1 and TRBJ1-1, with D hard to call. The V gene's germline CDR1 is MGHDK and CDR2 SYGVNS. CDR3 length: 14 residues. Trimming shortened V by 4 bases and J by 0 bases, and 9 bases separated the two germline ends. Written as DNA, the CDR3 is TGTGCCAGCAGTGGCGTGGGCTTGAACACTGAAGCTTTCTTT. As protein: CASSGVGLNTEAFF.